These 21 T cell receptor beta chains came from one sample sequenced in a study of blood T cell repertoires in COVID-19. This table comes from immunoSEQ multiplex PCR, and its TCRdb copy is limited to in-frame clones, with some not included. Of a few hundred thousand clones in the sample, approximately 83% are singletons; the top ten hold about 1.3%. Material: PBMCs or T cells enriched from blood (not recorded which). The receptors originated from a woman in her thirties or forties with acute COVID-19.

This clone was counted only a few times. CDR3 DNA: TGCGCCAGCAGCTTGGCCTTAGCGGGAGGTGGCACAGATACGCAGTATTTT. Protein sequence: CASSLALAGGGTDTQYF. The chain combines TRBV5-1 with TRBJ2-3; 10 bases align to TRBD2. From germline, CDR1 is SGHRS and CDR2 YFSETQ. This CDR3 is built from 17 residues. V shed 0 bases, J shed 1 base, and the junction held 5 bases outside the gene matches.

This chain joins TRBV5-6 and TRBJ1-2; D gene uncertain. The length of the CDR3 is 14 residues. Per the germline V gene, CDR1 is SGHDT and CDR2 is YYEEEE. V gave up 0 bases and J gave up 4 bases, with 10 bases separating them. CDR3 protein: CASSLAHRGYGYTF. CDR3 nucleotides: TGTGCCAGCAGCTTGGCCCATCGGGGCTATGGCTACACCTTC. Drawing the rest from reference TRBV5-6 and TRBJ1-2, the complete variable domain is DAGVTQSPTHLIKTRGQQVTLRCSPKSGHDTVSWYQQALGQGPQFIFQYYEEEERQRGNFPDRFSGHQFPNYSSELNVNALLLGDSALYLCASSLAHRGYGYTFGSGTRLTVV.

Comments on this clone: The sample carries other DNA sequences with the same CDR3. This rearrangement joins TRBV30 to TRBJ2-3, with no clear D. The V gene lost 2 bases and the J gene lost 4 bases, with 7 bases spanning the gap. Germline CDR1 is GTSNPN and CDR2 is SVGIG (reference sequence). This CDR3 region has 12 residues. CDR3 sequence (DNA): TGTGCCTGGAGTCCCGGAGCAGATACGCAGTATTTT. As protein: CAWSPGADTQYF.

V gene TRBV5-1 combines with J gene TRBJ1-5; D gene unclear. V was cut by 2 bases and J by 2 bases, with 11 bases left in between. The CDR3 length is 15 residues. Germline-derived CDR1 and CDR2 are SGHRS and YFSETQ. The CDR3 region has the DNA TGCGCCAGCAGCTTCGGACTGGACGGCAATCAGCCCCAGCATTTT. This encodes CASSFGLDGNQPQHF.

This sequence joins TRBV5-6 and TRBJ1-6; 8 bases align to TRBD1. Germline lookup yields CDR1 SGHDT and CDR2 YYEEEE. V was pared by 4 bases and J by 10 bases, with 13 bases of the junction left unmatched. The CDR3 runs to 16 residues. CDR3 sequence: CASSLGQADVGSPLHF. CDR3 nucleotide sequence: TGTGCCAGCAGCCTGGGACAGGCAGATGTGGGATCACCCCTCCACTTT.

The chain has TRBV15 and TRBJ2-5; the D is unclear. The CDR3 has 15 amino acids. Trimming removed 3 bases at V and 5 bases at J, with 16 bases between. Germline V gene data show CDR1 as LNHNV and CDR2 as YYDKDF (reference sequence). CDR3 amino acids: CATSRSGSGRETQYF. CDR3 coding DNA: TGTGCCACCAGCAGGTCCGGGTCCGGTCGGGAGACCCAGTACTTC.

The rearrangement joins TRBV19 to TRBJ1-6, with TRBD1 identical over 8 bases. CDR1 LNHDA and CDR2 SQIVND come from the germline V gene (reference sequence). V was pared by 5 bases and J by 7 bases, with 7 bases of the junction left unmatched. The CDR3 covers 15 residues. The CDR3 DNA follows: TGTGCCAGTAGTCCCCGACAGGGGCAGAATTCACCCCTCCACTTT. Its translation is CASSPRQGQNSPLHF.

This chain uses TRBV23-1 with TRBJ1-2; tentative D call: TRBD1 (5 bases). TRBV23-1 is marked as an open reading frame, function uncertain. V lost 7 bases and J lost 6, with 21 bases in between. The CDR3 is 15 residues long. The CDR3: CASTSVRVRGNGYTF. Here the CDR3 DNA reads TGCGCCAGCACCTCGGTCAGGGTTCGAGGAAATGGCTACACCTTC.

The chain combines TRBV29-1 with TRBJ1-1; perhaps TRBD1 as D (6 bases). The CDR3 length is 15 residues. Germline loops: CDR1 SQVTM, CDR2 ANQGSEA. V lost 6 bases and J 5 bases, leaving 22 bases between the germline ends. The chain's CDR3 is CSVNIPGGADTEAFF. The CDR3 DNA reads as TGCAGCGTAAACATTCCGGGGGGCGCGGATACTGAAGCTTTCTTT. Filled out from reference TRBV29-1 and TRBJ1-1, the complete variable domain reads SAVISQKPSRDICQRGTSLTIQCQVDSQVTMMFWYRQQPGQSLTLIATANQGSEATYESGFVIDKFPISRPNLTFSTLTVSNMSPEDSSIYLCSVNIPGGADTEAFFGQGTRLTVV.

This clone was found once. This rearrangement joins TRBV4-3 to TRBJ1-1; D not resolved. From germline, CDR1 is LGHNA and CDR2 YSLEER. There are 16 residues in the CDR3. Between the trimmed V and J ends, which lost 0 bases and 0 bases, there was a span of 11 bases. The DNA of the CDR3 is TGCGCCAGCAGCCAAGATCGACCGGGAGTGAACACTGAAGCTTTCTTT. This translates into CASSQDRPGVNTEAFF.

The genes are TRBV7-9 and TRBJ2-7; perhaps TRBD2 as D (6 bases). Germline CDR1 is SEHNR and CDR2 is FQNEAQ (reference sequence). Trimming took 5 bases from V and 5 from J, leaving 19 bases between them. The CDR3 totals 15 residues. CDR3 protein: CASSNPIRGSHEQYF. CDR3 nucleotides: TGTGCCAGCAGCAATCCGATACGGGGGTCCCACGAGCAGTACTTC.

This sequence joins TRBV7-2 and TRBJ2-2; the match to TRBD1 covers 8 bases. The germline gives CDR1 SGHTA, CDR2 FQGNSA. Trimming at V came to 5 bases and at J to 4 bases, leaving 6 bases not matched to a gene. The CDR3 covers 15 residues. CDR3 sequence: CASSEGQVVTGELFF. DNA for the CDR3: TGTGCCAGCAGCGAGGGACAGGTAGTCACCGGGGAGCTGTTTTTT.

In its sample, this clone was seen a few times. The chain is built from TRBV3-1 (or the pseudogene TRBV3-2) and TRBJ2-7; D uncertain. Trimming shortened V by 1 base and J by 6 bases, and 4 bases separated the two germline ends. Germline values: CDR1 LGHDT, CDR2 YNNKEL (reference sequence). The length of the CDR3 is 11 residues. The CDR3 reads CASSQGLEQYF. The CDR3 nucleotides read TGTGCCAGCAGCCAAGGTCTCGAGCAGTACTTC.

The chain is built from TRBV25-1 and TRBJ2-7; D is possibly TRBD1 (5 bases). This CDR3 contains 14 residues. Germline V CDR1 and CDR2: MGHDK, SYGVNS. The ends were cut back, 4 bases at V and 3 bases at J, with 13 bases in the middle. CDR3 sequence: CASSGPGYGYEQYF. The DNA for the CDR3 is TGTGCCAGCAGTGGTCCAGGGTATGGCTACGAGCAGTACTTC.

This clone was counted a few times. The V gene is TRBV6-2 or TRBV6-3, the J gene TRBJ2-5; 12 bases match TRBD2. The CDR3 consists of 15 residues. V was clipped by 2 bases and J by 4 bases; unmatched bases: 2. CDR1 is MNHEY, CDR2 SVGEGT, per germline. CDR3 region: CASSYQGLAGETQYF. The CDR3 DNA sequence: TGTGCCAGCAGTTACCAGGGACTAGCGGGAGAGACCCAGTACTTC.

This chain links TRBV7-3 with TRBJ2-6; perhaps TRBD1 as D (6 bases). The V gene lost 4 bases and the J gene lost 0 bases, with 10 bases spanning the gap. CDR1 and CDR2 (germline): SGHTA, FQGTGA. The CDR3 runs to 16 residues. CDR3 region: CASSSKGGSGANVLTF. The CDR3 region has the DNA TGTGCCAGCAGCTCTAAAGGGGGCTCTGGGGCCAACGTCCTGACTTTC.

The genes are TRBV7-8 and TRBJ2-2; 8 bases agree with TRBD1. CDR1 SGHVS and CDR2 FQNEAQ come from the germline V gene. J was trimmed by 2 bases and V by 5 bases; bases with no gene match: 10. The CDR3 loop spans 17 amino acids. For the CDR3, the DNA is TGTGCCAGCAGCCCCACTAGGGACAGGCGAAACACCGGGGAGCTGTTTTTT. Its protein product is CASSPTRDRRNTGELFF.

This clone has more than one count but fewer than ten. The sample has other DNA sequences that encode this CDR3 too. V usage is TRBV3-1 (or the pseudogene TRBV3-2) and J usage is TRBJ1-2, with D perhaps TRBD1 (6 bases). This CDR3 has 12 residues. V gave up 5 bases and J gave up 5 bases, with 9 bases separating them. The germline gives CDR1 LGHDT, CDR2 YNNKEL (reference sequence). The CDR3 sequence: CASSSRGYGYTF. The CDR3 nucleotides read TGTGCCAGCAGCTCGAGGGGGTATGGCTACACCTTC.

This clone was recorded once. This chain links TRBV19 with TRBJ2-2; no definite D call. This CDR3 is built from 16 residues. V lost 7 bases and J lost 0, with 15 bases in between. Germline V gene sequence: CDR1 LNHDA, CDR2 SQIVND (reference sequence). In nucleotides, the CDR3 is TGTGCCAGTACGAAAATGACACAATCGAACACCGGGGAGCTGTTTTTT. It translates to CASTKMTQSNTGELFF.

The chain joins TRBV3-1 (or the pseudogene TRBV3-2) to TRBJ2-1, with TRBD2 identical over 8 bases. This CDR3 spans 15 amino acids. The germline CDR1 and CDR2 sequences are LGHDT and YNNKEL (reference sequence). The junction had 9 bases not matched to a gene; V was cut back by 4 bases and J by 7 bases. As DNA, the CDR3 is TGTGCCAGCAGCCTAAGGGGTTTAGCGGGGAATGAGCAGTTCTTC. It translates to CASSLRGLAGNEQFF.

DNA for the CDR3: TGTGCCACCAGGGGACAACAGGGAGAGAACACTGAAGCTTTCTTT. Protein sequence: CATRGQQGENTEAFF. This chain uses TRBV24-1 with TRBJ1-1, with D possibly being TRBD1 (6 bases). Trimming shortened V by 7 bases and J by 1 base, and 15 bases separated the two germline ends. Germline CDR1 is KGHDR and CDR2 is SFDVKD. This CDR3 has 15 amino acids.